The clone carrying this T cell receptor (beta chain) has more than one count but fewer than ten. Authors' methods: By means of reference gene primer amplification, nucleated cell counts were estimated. Produced via immunoSEQ multiplex PCR; TCRdb's table is partial and in-frame only. Clone size and the V and J calls come from that table; the DNA yielded D and trimming. The sample lists under 120,000 clones, around 85% seen once, with 20% in the top ten. CDR1 and CDR2 from the germline V gene are MNHNS and SASEGT. With 3 bases clipped from V and 6 bases from J, the junction kept 5 bases outside the gene matches. The CDR3 is 14 amino acids. These data belong to a study of blood T cell repertoires in COVID-19. Study as a whole: Some COVID-19 samples were acute and others convalescent; all came from the United States, Italy and Spain.

The material sequenced was peripheral blood. The sequence was collected from a man in his 70s with active or convalescent COVID-19. The chain combines TRBV6-1 with TRBJ1-5; TRBD1 agrees at 7 bases. DNA for the CDR3: TGTGCCAGCAGTGATAGGGGGCTCTCTCAGCCCCAGCATTTT. Protein: CASSDRGLSQPQHF.